This TCR beta chain comes out of a study of T cell repertoires in cytomegalovirus infection. Notes on this clonotype: Antigen unknown.

Study results and caveats: Dominating the ex vivo response were HLA-C-restricted CMV-specific TCR beta clonotypes.

One entry per CDR3 protein, called by TCRdb with MiXCR from the reads. The table records more than 300,000 distinct CDR3 sequences, about 34% of them present only once. Germline CDR1 and CDR2: LGHNT and FRNRAP. This CDR3 has 12 residues. V shed 0 bases and J shed 6 bases, with 3 bases lying between them. The TCR was taken from a human donor in good health (CMV status not recorded). Some clones in this sample may be carry-over from other donors' samples. The input for sequencing was cultured PBMCs, taken from culture after CMV antigen stimulation. The chain combines TRBV12-5 with TRBJ1-5; no clear D gene. The CDR3 coding sequence is TGTGCTAGTGGTTTGGTCGGTCAGCCCCAGCATTTT. As protein: CASGLVGQPQHF.